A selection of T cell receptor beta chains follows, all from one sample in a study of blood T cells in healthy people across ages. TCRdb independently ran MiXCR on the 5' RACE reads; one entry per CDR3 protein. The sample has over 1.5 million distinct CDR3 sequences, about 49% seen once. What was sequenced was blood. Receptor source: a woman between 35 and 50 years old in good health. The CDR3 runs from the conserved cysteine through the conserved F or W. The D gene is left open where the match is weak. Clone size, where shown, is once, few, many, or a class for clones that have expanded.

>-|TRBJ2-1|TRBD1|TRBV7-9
CASSPRTGGHNEQFF
TGTGCCAGCAGCCCACGGACAGGGGGGCACAATGAGCAGTTCTTC
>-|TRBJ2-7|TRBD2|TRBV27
CASSFGGDISYEQYF
TGTGCCAGCAGTTTCGGGGGGGACATTTCCTACGAGCAGTACTTC
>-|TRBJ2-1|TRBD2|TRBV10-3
CAISEGLAGGLTLDEQFF
TGTGCCATCAGTGAGGGACTAGCGGGGGGGTTAACTCTGGATGAGCAGTTCTTC
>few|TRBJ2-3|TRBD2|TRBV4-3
CASSQVFLGLAGTSTDTQYF
TGCGCCAGCAGCCAAGTATTCCTAGGACTAGCGGGGACTAGCACAGATACGCAGTATTTT
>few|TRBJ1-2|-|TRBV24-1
CATTDPKLGAYTF
TGTGCCACCACCGACCCCAAACTCGGGGCCTACACCTTC
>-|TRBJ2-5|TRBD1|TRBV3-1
CASSLRDRGTQETQYF
TGTGCCAGCAGCCTCCGGGACAGGGGGACGCAAGAGACCCAGTACTTC
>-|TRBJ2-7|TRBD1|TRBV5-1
CASSLEGQDRREQYF
TGCGCCAGCAGCTTGGAGGGACAGGACCGGAGGGAGCAGTACTTC
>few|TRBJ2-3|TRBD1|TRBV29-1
CSVGTGVRTDTQYF
TGCAGCGTTGGAACAGGGGTCCGCACAGATACGCAGTATTTT
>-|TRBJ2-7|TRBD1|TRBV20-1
CSARDRAKTYEQYF
TGCAGTGCCAGGGACAGGGCTAAAACCTACGAGCAGTACTTC
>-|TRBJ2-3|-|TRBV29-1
CSATPTRTDTQYF
TGCAGCGCGACTCCCACCCGGACAGATACGCAGTATTTT
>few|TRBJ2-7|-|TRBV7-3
CASSLKGSSYNEQYF
TGTGCCAGCAGCTTAAAGGGGAGCTCCTACAATGAGCAGTACTTC
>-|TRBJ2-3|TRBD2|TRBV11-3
CASSLGGWGLATDTQYF
TGTGCCAGCAGCTTAGGGGGTTGGGGACTAGCCACAGATACGCAGTATTTT
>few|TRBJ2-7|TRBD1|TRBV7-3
CASSSGQGIDEQYF
TGTGCCAGCAGCTCAGGACAGGGGATTGACGAGCAGTACTTC
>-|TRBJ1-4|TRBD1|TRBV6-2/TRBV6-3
CASNDRGTNEKLFF
TGTGCCAGCAACGACAGGGGGACTAATGAAAAACTGTTTTTT
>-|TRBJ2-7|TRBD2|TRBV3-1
CASSPVAGGYNEQYF
TGTGCCAGCAGCCCTGTAGCGGGGGGCTACAATGAGCAGTACTTC
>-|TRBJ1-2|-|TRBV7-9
CASSPLAGDGYTF
TGTGCCAGCAGCCCCCTAGCAGGGGATGGCTACACCTTC
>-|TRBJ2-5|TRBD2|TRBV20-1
CSARAGGMETQYF
TGCAGTGCTCGAGCGGGGGGGATGGAGACCCAGTACTTC
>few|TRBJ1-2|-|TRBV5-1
CASSLVKGGDYGYTF
TGCGCCAGCAGCTTGGTGAAGGGCGGAGACTATGGCTACACCTTC
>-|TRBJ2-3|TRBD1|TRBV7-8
CASSFIPGQGTDTDTQYF
TGTGCCAGCAGCTTTATACCCGGACAGGGGACGGATACAGATACGCAGTATTTT
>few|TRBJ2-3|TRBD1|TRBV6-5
CASSYGDRLTDTQYF
TGTGCCAGCAGTTACGGGGACAGGTTGACAGATACGCAGTATTTT
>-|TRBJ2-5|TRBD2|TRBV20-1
CSATGGGGYQETQYF
TGCAGTGCTACTGGCGGCGGGGGGTACCAAGAGACCCAGTACTTC
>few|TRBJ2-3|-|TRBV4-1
CASSPHTIGADTQYF
TGCGCCAGCAGCCCACACACTATCGGCGCAGATACGCAGTATTTT
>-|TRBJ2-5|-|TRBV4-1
CASKGGGYQETQYF
TGCGCCAGTAAAGGGGGGGGATACCAAGAGACCCAGTACTTC
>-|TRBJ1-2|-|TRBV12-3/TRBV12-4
CASSPGPIYGYTF
TGTGCCAGCAGCCCTGGACCAATCTATGGCTACACCTTC
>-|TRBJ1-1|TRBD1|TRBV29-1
CSVDRGTMNTEAFF
TGCAGCGTCGACAGGGGTACCATGAACACTGAAGCTTTCTTT
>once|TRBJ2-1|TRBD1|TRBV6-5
CASSLQTGGVSNNEQFF
TGTGCCAGCAGTTTACAAACAGGGGGAGTATCCAACAATGAGCAGTTCTTC
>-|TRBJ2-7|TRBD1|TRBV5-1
CASSGRTGVNTRKQYF
TGCGCCAGCAGCGGGAGGACAGGGGTAAACACCCGCAAGCAGTACTTC
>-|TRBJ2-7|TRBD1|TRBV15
CATSRVRTGASYEQYF
TGTGCCACCAGCAGAGTTAGAACAGGGGCCTCCTACGAGCAGTACTTC
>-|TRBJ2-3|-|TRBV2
CASSELGGFGTDTQYF
TGTGCCAGCAGTGAACTGGGGGGTTTTGGCACAGATACGCAGTATTTT
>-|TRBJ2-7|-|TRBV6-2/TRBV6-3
CASSWSPDISYEQYF
TGTGCCAGCAGTTGGTCCCCGGACATTTCCTACGAGCAGTACTTC
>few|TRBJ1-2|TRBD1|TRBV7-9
CASTTDRGQGDYGYTF
TGTGCCAGCACCACCGACAGGGGGCAAGGGGACTATGGCTACACCTTC
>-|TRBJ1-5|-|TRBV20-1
CSAIDGTPSNQPQHF
TGCAGTGCAATTGACGGGACTCCTAGCAATCAGCCCCAGCATTTT
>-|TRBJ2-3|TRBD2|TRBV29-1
CSVTTSGGTVDTQYF
TGCAGCGTTACTACTAGCGGGGGGACCGTGGATACGCAGTATTTT
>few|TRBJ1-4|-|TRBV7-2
CASSLSGVDRKLFF
TGTGCCAGCAGCTTATCGGGCGTCGACCGGAAACTGTTTTTT
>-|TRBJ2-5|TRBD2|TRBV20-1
CSARHSGGATFNYNEQYF
TGCAGTGCTAGGCATAGCGGGGGGGCTACGTTCAATTACAATGAGCAGTACTTC
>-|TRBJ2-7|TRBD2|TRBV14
CASSLTGGSYLYEQYF
TGTGCCAGCAGCCTGACGGGGGGGAGCTACCTATACGAGCAGTACTTC
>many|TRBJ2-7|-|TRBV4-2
CASSPKGPYEQYF
TGTGCCAGCAGCCCCAAGGGGCCCTACGAGCAGTACTTC
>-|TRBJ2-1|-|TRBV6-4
CASSRDRLGPNEQFF
TGTGCCAGCAGCAGAGATAGACTAGGGCCGAATGAGCAGTTCTTC
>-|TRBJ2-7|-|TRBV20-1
CSARGWDVYEQYF
TGCAGTGCTAGAGGGTGGGACGTCTACGAGCAGTACTTC
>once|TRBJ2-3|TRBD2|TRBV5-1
CASSSRASGGVTDTQYF
TGCGCCAGCAGCTCACGGGCTAGCGGGGGAGTCACAGATACGCAGTATTTT
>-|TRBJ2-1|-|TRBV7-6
CASSPNPPAGTGTYNEQFF
TGTGCCAGCAGCCCCAACCCTCCAGCCGGGACTGGTACTTACAATGAGCAGTTCTTC
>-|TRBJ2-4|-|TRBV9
CASSVAGGPLAKNIQYF
TGTGCCAGCAGCGTAGCCGGTGGCCCCCTAGCCAAAAACATTCAGTACTTC
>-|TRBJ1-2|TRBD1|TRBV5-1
CASSDGDRAISWGYTF
TGCGCCAGCAGCGATGGGGACAGGGCAATATCGTGGGGCTACACCTTC
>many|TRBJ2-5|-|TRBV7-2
CASSLEVGARGETQYF
TGTGCCAGCAGCTTAGAGGTTGGGGCCCGGGGGGAGACCCAGTACTTC
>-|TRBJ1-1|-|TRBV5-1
CASSLQGRSEAFF
TGCGCCAGCAGCTTGCAGGGGAGATCTGAAGCTTTCTTT
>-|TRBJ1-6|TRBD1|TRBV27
CASSPGTGYSPLHF
TGTGCCAGCAGCCCCGGGACAGGGTATTCACCCCTCCACTTT
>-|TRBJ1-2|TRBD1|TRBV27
CASRGQGERYGYTF
TGTGCCAGCAGAGGACAGGGGGAGAGGTATGGCTACACCTTC
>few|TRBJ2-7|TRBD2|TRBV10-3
CAISERSGGSSYEQYF
TGTGCCATCAGTGAGAGAAGCGGGGGTAGCTCCTACGAGCAGTACTTC
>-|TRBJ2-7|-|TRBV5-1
CASIWGDSYEQYF
TGCGCCAGCATCTGGGGGGACTCCTACGAGCAGTACTTC
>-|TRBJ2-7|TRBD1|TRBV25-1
CASRGRDSYYEQYF
TGTGCCAGCAGGGGCCGGGACAGCTACTACGAGCAGTACTTC
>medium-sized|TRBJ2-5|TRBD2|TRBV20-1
CSARDGGVGETQYF
TGCAGTGCTAGAGATGGGGGGGTAGGGGAGACCCAGTACTTC
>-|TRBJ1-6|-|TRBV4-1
CASSLARDTNNSPLHF
TGCGCCAGCAGTCTAGCCCGGGACACGAATAATTCACCCCTCCACTTT
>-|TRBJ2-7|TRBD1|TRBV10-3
CASQGGKYEQYF
TGTGCCTCACAGGGGGGCAAGTACGAGCAGTACTTC
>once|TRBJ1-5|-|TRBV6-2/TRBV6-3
CASSLRSGNQPQHF
TGTGCCAGCAGTCTCAGGTCGGGCAATCAGCCCCAGCATTTT
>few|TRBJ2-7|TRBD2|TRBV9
CASSVSPGTSGSYEQYF
TGTGCCAGCAGCGTATCCCCCGGGACTAGCGGCTCCTACGAGCAGTACTTC
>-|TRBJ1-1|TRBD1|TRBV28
CASSSPGQANTEAFF
TGTGCCAGCAGTTCTCCGGGACAGGCTAACACTGAAGCTTTCTTT
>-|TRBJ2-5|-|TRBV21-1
CVSSTDGLADLGETQYF
TGTGTCAGCAGCACGGATGGACTAGCGGATTTGGGGGAGACCCAGTACTTC
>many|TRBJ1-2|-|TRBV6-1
CASSERGYGYTF
TGTGCCAGCAGTGAGAGAGGGTATGGCTACACCTTC
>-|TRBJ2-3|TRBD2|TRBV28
CASSLCIERGCRTDTQYF
TGTGCCAGCAGTTTATGCATTGAGCGGGGGTGTCGCACAGATACACAGTATTTT
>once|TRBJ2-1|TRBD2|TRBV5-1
CASSHPAGGPFSYNEQFF
TGCGCCAGCAGCCACCCAGCGGGGGGCCCTTTCTCCTACAATGAGCAGTTCTTC